This T cell receptor beta chain originates from a study of T-cell reconstitution after alpha-beta-depleted transplantation in children. Preparation of the TCRbeta library was carried out with unique molecular identifiers. MiXCR, applied by TCRdb to the PCR reads, yields one record per CDR3 protein. The sample yields around 380,000 distinct CDR3 sequences, roughly 10% seen once. Between the trimmed V and J ends, which lost 6 bases and 0 bases, there was a span of 7 bases. The germline CDR1 and CDR2 sequences are ENHRY and SYGVKD. The CDR3 totals 13 residues. The rearrangement joins TRBV10-3 to TRBJ2-3; a weak D match, TRBD2 (6 bases). Source: PBMCs from the stem cell graft donor, taken from the stem cell graft. The clonotype comes from a human donor who donated a stem cell graft to a child with acute myeloid leukemia. The chain's CDR3 is CAIRAGSTDTQYF. CDR3 DNA sequence: TGTGCCATCAGAGCGGGTAGCACAGATACGCAGTATTTT.